This TCR beta chain was identified during a study of shared clonotypes between healthy human individuals. Clones were sequenced by immunoSEQ multiplex PCR, and TCRdb holds only the in-frame ones, with some missing. The table records roughly 640,000 clones, 74% of them present only once. CDR1 MDHEN and CDR2 SYDVKM come from the germline V gene. This CDR3 has 16 residues. V shed 1 base and J shed 2 bases, with 12 bases lying between them. Sequenced input: memory CD4+ T cells sorted from blood. Sample subset: CD45RA-negative fraction. The sequence came from a woman in her twenties or thirties in good health. This rearrangement joins TRBV28 to TRBJ2-1; tentative D call: TRBD1 (6 bases). The CDR3 loop is CASSLSLGAAYNEQFF. CDR3 nucleotides: TGTGCCAGCAGTTTATCCCTGGGGGCAGCCTACAATGAGCAGTTCTTC. Based on the CDR3 plus reference TRBV28 and TRBJ2-1, the full variable domain is DVKVTQSSRYLVKRTGEKVFLECVQDMDHENMFWYRQDPGLGLRLIYFSYDVKMKEKGDIPEGYSVSREKKERFSLILESASTNQTSMYLCASSLSLGAAYNEQFFGPGTRLTVL.